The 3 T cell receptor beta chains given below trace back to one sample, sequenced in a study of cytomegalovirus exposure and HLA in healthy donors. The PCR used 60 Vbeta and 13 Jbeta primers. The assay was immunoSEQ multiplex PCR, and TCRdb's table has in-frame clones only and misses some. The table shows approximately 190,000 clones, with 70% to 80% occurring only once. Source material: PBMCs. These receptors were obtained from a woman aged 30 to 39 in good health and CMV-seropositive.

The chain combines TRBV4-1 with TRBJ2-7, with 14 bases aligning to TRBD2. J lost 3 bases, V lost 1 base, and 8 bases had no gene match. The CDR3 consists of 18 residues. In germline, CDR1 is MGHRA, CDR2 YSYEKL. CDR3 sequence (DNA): TGCGCCAGCAGCCAAGCTCAAGGACTAGCGGGGGGTAGCTACGAGCAGTACTTC. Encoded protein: CASSQAQGLAGGSYEQYF.

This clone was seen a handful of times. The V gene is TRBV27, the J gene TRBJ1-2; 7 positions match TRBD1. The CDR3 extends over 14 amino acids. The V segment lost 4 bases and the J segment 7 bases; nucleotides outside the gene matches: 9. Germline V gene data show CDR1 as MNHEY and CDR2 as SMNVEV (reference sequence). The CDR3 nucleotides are TGTGCCAGCAGTTCCTCACGACAGGGAGGTGGCTACACCTTC. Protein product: CASSSSRQGGGYTF.

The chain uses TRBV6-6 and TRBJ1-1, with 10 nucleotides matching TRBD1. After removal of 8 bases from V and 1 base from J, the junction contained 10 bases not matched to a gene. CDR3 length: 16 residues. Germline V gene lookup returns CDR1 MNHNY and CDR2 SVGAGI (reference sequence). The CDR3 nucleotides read TGTGCCAGCTCCCCCCGCGGGACAGGGGCGAACACTGAAGCTTTCTTT. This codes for CASSPRGTGANTEAFF.